A selection of T cell receptor beta chains follows, all from one sample in a study of OX40 agonist ivuxolimab in advanced cancers. Libraries were prepared by immunoSEQ multiplex PCR; TCRdb keeps only in-frame clonotypes and omits some of them. There are under 100,000 clones in the sample; around 92% occur only once, and approximately 0.5% lies in the top ten. The material was CD4+ or CD8+ T cells sorted from blood, obtained in a trial of the OX40 agonist ivuxolimab. These receptors all come from an adult with an advanced solid tumor such as melanoma, head and neck, liver or kidney cancer. The CDR3 runs from the conserved cysteine through the conserved F or W. The D gene is left open where the match is weak. Size tells how often a clone was seen (once, few, many) or the class of an expanded clone, and some rows leave it out.

>TRBJ1-6|NA|NA|TRBV6-6
TGTGCCAGCAGGCCTGACGGGGGAAATTCACCCCTCCACTTT
CASRPDGGNSPLHF
>TRBJ2-7|NA|TRBD1|TRBV16
TGTGCCAGCAGCCGGGACAGGGGATACGAGCAGTACTTC
CASSRDRGYEQYF
>TRBJ1-5|NA|TRBD1|TRBV19
TGTGCCAGCAACAGGGGTTTGAACAATCAGCCCCAGCATTTT
CASNRGLNNQPQHF
>TRBJ2-7|few|NA|TRBV2
TGTGCCAGCAGTGAATTGACCCCCTACGAGCAGTACTTC
CASSELTPYEQYF
>TRBJ2-7|NA|TRBD1|TRBV11-3
TGTGCCAGCAGCCCTAGCCCGGGACAGACCTACGAGCAGTACTTC
CASSPSPGQTYEQYF
>TRBJ2-7|NA|TRBD1|TRBV6-1
TGTGCCAGCAGTCTACAGGGGAACGAGCAGTACTTC
CASSLQGNEQYF
>TRBJ2-5|NA|NA|TRBV6-6
TGTGCCAGCAGAAACCTAGCAGCGCAAGAGACCCAGTACTTC
CASRNLAAQETQYF
>TRBJ2-5|NA|TRBD2|TRBV11-2
TGTGCCAGCAGAGGACTAGCGGGAGTAATCGAGACCCAGTACTTC
CASRGLAGVIETQYF
>TRBJ2-3|NA|TRBD2|TRBV2
TGTGCCAGCAAATCCGGGACTAGCGGGAGAGCAGATACGCAGTATTTT
CASKSGTSGRADTQYF
>TRBJ2-2|once|NA|TRBV11-1
TGTGCCAGCACCTACTTTTCGGGGAACACCGGGGAGCTGTTTTTT
CASTYFSGNTGELFF
>TRBJ1-1|NA|NA|TRBV6-5
TGTGCCAGCTCTAGACCAGATGGGACTGAAGCTTTCTTT
CASSRPDGTEAFF
>TRBJ2-1|NA|NA|TRBV10-1
TGCGCCAAGGGAAGGGGACAAGCCTACAATGAGCAGTTCTTC
CAKGRGQAYNEQFF
>TRBJ2-3|NA|NA|TRBV19
TGTGCCAGCGCTCAGGGGATCACAGATACGCAGTATTTT
CASAQGITDTQYF
>TRBJ2-4|NA|NA|TRBV7-2
TGTGCCAGCAGCTCCGAGGGTGGGGGCGCCCCTGCCAAAAACATTCAGTACTTC
CASSSEGGGAPAKNIQYF
>TRBJ1-5|once|NA|TRBV27
TGTGCCAGCAGTTTAGTCCCCATTGGGAATCAGCCCCAGCATTTT
CASSLVPIGNQPQHF
>TRBJ1-2|NA|NA|TRBV27
TGTGCCAGCAATCTTTTAGGTGGCTACACCTTC
CASNLLGGYTF
>TRBJ2-5|NA|TRBD2|TRBV7-9
TGTGCCAGCAGCTTAGGGACTAGTGTGGGACAAGAGACCCAGTACTTC
CASSLGTSVGQETQYF
>TRBJ1-5|NA|NA|TRBV28
TGTGCCAGCACCCCGTCTTCAGGGTCGGCAAATCAGCCCCAGCATTTT
CASTPSSGSANQPQHF
>TRBJ2-1|NA|NA|TRBV5-1
TGCGCCAGCAGCTTACGCCCTACGGGAGTTATCGATGAGCAGTTCTTC
CASSLRPTGVIDEQFF
>TRBJ2-2|NA|TRBD2|TRBV19
TGTGCCAGTAGTATTTTGACTAGCGGTAACACCGGGGAGCTGTTTTTT
CASSILTSGNTGELFF
>TRBJ2-1|NA|NA|TRBV4-3
TGCGCCAGCAGCCAAGACGTTCTCCGCCCCGGCCGCCAAAGAGCCAATGAGCAGTTCTTC
CASSQDVLRPGRQRANEQFF
>TRBJ2-2|NA|NA|TRBV25-1
TGTGCCAGTTCCCGGGACACCGGGGAGCTGTTTTTT
CASSRDTGELFF
>TRBJ1-6|NA|NA|TRBV7-2
TGTGCCAGCAGCCTCCGGTGGGATATCAATTCACCCCTCCACTTT
CASSLRWDINSPLHF
>TRBJ2-5|NA|NA|TRBV18
TGTGCCAGCTCAAACAGGCCGAGGGGCCAAGAGACCCAGTACTTC
CASSNRPRGQETQYF